Presented here are 18 T cell receptor beta chains from one specimen sequenced in a study of human T cells and chemical hapten exposure. TCRdb re-called the RACE reads with MiXCR, one entry per CDR3 protein. Here the sample spans about 120,000 distinct CDR3 sequences, roughly 12% being singletons. Time point meaning: patch test 1, 2 weeks after DPC sensitization. Treatment meaning: therapeutic diphenylcyclopropenone sensitization with weekly scalp DPC. The specimen was whole blood, collected in connection with sensitization to the hapten diphenylcyclopropenone (DPC). The receptors shown here come from a woman in her forties or fifties with alopecia areata. Some clones in this sample may be carry-over from other donors' samples.

The genes are TRBV29-1 and TRBJ2-2; D is perhaps TRBD1 (5 bases). Germline assignment: CDR1 SQVTM and CDR2 ANQGSEA. V gave up 7 bases and J gave up 6 bases, with 12 bases separating them. The CDR3 extends over 12 amino acids. The CDR3 DNA follows: TGCAGCGCCCAGGGTTTGTCCGGGGAGCTGTTTTTT. Translation: CSAQGLSGELFF.

This clonotype occurred a few times. This chain joins TRBV6-2 or TRBV6-3 and TRBJ1-2; D might be TRBD1 (5 bases). The V and J ends lost 6 bases and 1 base respectively, with 9 bases between them. The germline V gene has CDR1 MNHEY and CDR2 SVGEGT. The CDR3 spans 13 residues. CDR3 sequence reads: CASRETVNYGYTF. CDR3 sequence (DNA): TGTGCCAGCAGGGAGACAGTTAACTATGGCTACACCTTC.

The CDR3 DNA follows: TGCGCCAGCAGCTTGCCCGGAATCTCGGGAAGGCGTGATACGCAGTATTTT. Its translation: CASSLPGISGRRDTQYF. The chain combines TRBV5-1 with TRBJ2-3, with D tentatively TRBD2 (5 bases). Trimming removed 1 base from V and 6 bases from J, with 21 bases in between. The CDR3 is 17 residues long. Per germline, CDR1 SGHRS and CDR2 YFSETQ.

V and J are TRBV28 and TRBJ2-4; D might be TRBD1 (5 bases). This CDR3 has 14 residues. Trimming stripped 8 bases from V and 7 bases from J, with 18 bases between. The V gene's germline CDR1 is MDHEN and CDR2 SYDVKM. CDR3 coding DNA: TGTGCCAGCGAATTGGGGCAGAGTACTAACATTCAGTACTTC. As protein: CASELGQSTNIQYF.

The rearrangement links TRBV5-8 to TRBJ2-1, with 8 bases identical to TRBD2. Losses at the gene ends were 1 base for V and 4 bases for J; bases not matched to a gene: 4. The length of the CDR3 is 15 residues. Germline lookup yields CDR1 SGHTS and CDR2 YDEGEE. The CDR3 spells CASSLRRGAYNEQFF. CDR3 DNA sequence: TGTGCCAGCAGCTTGAGGCGGGGGGCGTACAATGAGCAGTTCTTC.

This clonotype was seen at least ten times. V and J are TRBV7-2 and TRBJ1-1; D perhaps matches TRBD1 (5 bases). Germline assignment: CDR1 SGHTA and CDR2 FQGNSA. CDR3 length equals 15 residues. Trimming cost V 4 bases and J 1 base, with 13 bases left between them. The CDR3 bases are TGTGCCAGCAGCTCTCAGGGACGTTGGAACACTGAAGCTTTCTTT. Residues: CASSSQGRWNTEAFF.

A word on this clonotype: Compared with germline, one end of the junction differs, possibly owing to a read error. V gene TRBV6-2 or TRBV6-3 combines with J gene TRBJ2-3, with unresolved D. Germline assignment: CDR1 MNHEY and CDR2 SVGEGT. The CDR3 extends over 12 amino acids. This CDR3 reads CAGSPGARTQYF. The CDR3 bases are TGTGCCGGCAGTCCCGGCGCACGAACGCAGTATTTT.

This clonotype was found many times. The CDR3 loop is CASSRGGGFPEAFF. CDR3 sequence (DNA): TGTGCCAGCAGCCGCGGGGGGGGCTTCCCTGAAGCTTTCTTT. This chain joins TRBV7-2 and TRBJ1-1; D is possibly TRBD1 (6 bases). CDR3 length: 14 amino acids. The V and J ends lost 5 bases and 6 bases respectively, with 16 bases between them. The germline V gene has CDR1 SGHTA and CDR2 FQGNSA.

This clonotype was counted only a few times. The rearrangement uses TRBV28 and TRBJ2-2, with D unresolved. V dropped 6 bases and J dropped 1 base, with 6 bases sitting between them. In germline, CDR1 is MDHEN, CDR2 SYDVKM. The CDR3 is 13 amino acids. CDR3 DNA sequence: TGTGCCAGCAGATACATGAACACCGGGGAGCTGTTTTTT. Translating it yields CASRYMNTGELFF.

The chain is built from TRBV7-9 and TRBJ2-2; D gene ambiguous. Germline V gene lookup returns CDR1 SEHNR and CDR2 FQNEAQ (reference sequence). The CDR3 has 13 residues. V was cut by 6 bases and J by 2 bases, with 7 bases left in between. The DNA for the CDR3 is TGTGCCAGCAGTTCTAAAAACACCGGGGAGCTGTTTTTT. It yields the protein CASSSKNTGELFF. Based on the CDR3 plus reference TRBV7-9 and TRBJ2-2, the full variable domain is DTGVSQNPRHKITKRGQNVTFRCDPISEHNRLYWYRQTLGQGPEFLTYFQNEAQLEKSRLLSDRFSAERPKGSFSTLEIQRTEQGDSAMYLCASSSKNTGELFFGEGSRLTVL.

V usage is TRBV12-3 or TRBV12-4 and J usage is TRBJ1-2; TRBD1 is a possible D gene (5 bases). The CDR3 is 15 amino acids. Between the trimmed V and J ends, which lost 4 bases and 0 bases, there was a span of 12 bases. The CDR3 protein is CASSSQAGANYGYTF. CDR3 in DNA: TGTGCCAGCAGTTCACAGGCTGGGGCTAACTATGGCTACACCTTC.

This clonotype showed up many times. The genes are TRBV7-9 and TRBJ2-1; D perhaps matches TRBD2 (6 bases). This CDR3 has 14 amino acids. In germline, CDR1 is SEHNR, CDR2 FQNEAQ (reference sequence). Trimming pared 1 base from V and 7 bases from J, leaving 11 bases between. The DNA of the CDR3 is TGTGCCAGCAGCTTAGGGGCTGGACTAAATGAGCAGTTCTTC. Translation gives CASSLGAGLNEQFF.

This clonotype came up a few times. This chain links TRBV7-2 with TRBJ1-3; no reliable D call. CDR1 and CDR2 (germline): SGHTA, FQGNSA. The CDR3 sequence is 14 residues long. V was trimmed by 4 bases and J by 0 bases, leaving 7 bases between them. The CDR3 DNA sequence: TGTGCCAGCAGCTGGACGGACTCTGGAAACACCATATATTTT. Its protein is CASSWTDSGNTIYF.

This clonotype occurred many times. V is TRBV5-1 and J is TRBJ1-1; D call uncertain. Germline V gene data show CDR1 as SGHRS and CDR2 as YFSETQ. The CDR3 is 13 residues long. V was clipped by 1 base and J by 7 bases, with 11 bases between them. CDR3: CASSLSSQFEAFF. CDR3 bases: TGCGCCAGCAGCTTGTCGTCCCAGTTTGAAGCTTTCTTT. Full variable domain (missing parts from reference TRBV5-1 and TRBJ1-1): KAGVTQTPRYLIKTRGQQVTLSCSPISGHRSVSWYQQTPGQGLQFLFEYFSETQRNKGNFPGRFSGRQFSNSRSEMNVSTLELGDSALYLCASSLSSQFEAFFGQGTRLTVV.

This clonotype showed up many times. This chain uses TRBV5-4 with TRBJ2-7; possibly TRBD2 for D (6 bases). CDR1 and CDR2 from the germline V gene are SGHNT and YYREEE (reference sequence). Trimming took off 3 bases at V and 2 bases at J, with 15 bases between the two ends. This CDR3 has 15 amino acids. This CDR3 reads CASSSLGTAPYEQYF. The CDR3 DNA sequence: TGTGCCAGCAGCTCTTTGGGGACTGCCCCCTACGAGCAGTACTTC.

The genes are TRBV14 and TRBJ2-3; D unresolved. The CDR3 loop spans 15 amino acids. Germline V lookup: CDR1 SGHDN, CDR2 FVKESK. Trimming removed 6 bases at V and 4 bases at J, with 17 bases between. DNA of the CDR3: TGTGCCAGCAGTCCGATCGCTAACCCTCCAGATACGCAGTATTTT. Protein: CASSPIANPPDTQYF.

A few counts support this clonotype. This sequence joins TRBV29-1 and TRBJ1-2; maybe TRBD1 (6 bases). The CDR3 length is 15 residues. Trimming cost V 3 bases and J 7 bases, with 21 bases left between them. CDR1 SQVTM and CDR2 ANQGSEA come from the germline V gene. CDR3 bases: TGCAGCGTTGAGGCGGGGGGCAGGGCGAAGTTTGGCTACACCTTC. This gives the protein CSVEAGGRAKFGYTF.

This clonotype turned up a few times. The rearrangement joins TRBV6-4 to TRBJ2-1; D gene unclear. CDR3 length: 16 amino acids. V lost 0 bases and J 1 base, leaving 10 bases between the germline ends. Per germline, CDR1 MRHNA and CDR2 SNTAGT. CDR3 amino acids: CASSDSNRESYNEQFF. In DNA form, the CDR3 reads TGTGCCAGCAGTGACTCGAACAGAGAGTCCTACAATGAGCAGTTCTTC.